This TCR beta chain was recovered during a study of coeliac disease. Across the whole study: Without high-resolution HLA typing, biased TRBV7-2 usage was queried.

This clone was detected only a few times. The CDR3 is 16 residues long. V lost 1 base, J lost 7 bases, and 8 bases stayed unmatched. Germline assignment: CDR1 SGHRS and CDR2 YFSETQ. Sequenced by immunoSEQ multiplex PCR; TCRdb stores in-frame clones only, minus some. The data show more than 3,500 clones, 45% to 65% seen once. The sequence derives from a human donor with active celiac disease. The V call is TRBV5-1, the J call TRBJ2-1; 10 bases align to TRBD2. Sequenced input: intraepithelial lymphocytes from the gut. In nucleotides, the CDR3 is TGCGCCAGCAGCTTGACTAGCGGGATCTGGGGGAATGAGCAGTTCTTC. Translated: CASSLTSGIWGNEQFF.